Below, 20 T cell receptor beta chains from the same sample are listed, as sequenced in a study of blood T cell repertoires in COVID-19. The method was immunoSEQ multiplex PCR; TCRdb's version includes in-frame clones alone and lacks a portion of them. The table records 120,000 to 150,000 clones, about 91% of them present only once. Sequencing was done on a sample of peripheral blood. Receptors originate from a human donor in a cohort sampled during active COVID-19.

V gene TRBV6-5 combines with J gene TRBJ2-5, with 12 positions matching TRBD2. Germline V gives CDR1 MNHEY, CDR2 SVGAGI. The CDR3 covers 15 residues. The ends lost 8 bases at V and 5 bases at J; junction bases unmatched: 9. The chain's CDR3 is CASQTSGGLRETQYF. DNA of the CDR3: TGTGCCAGCCAGACTAGCGGGGGTCTGAGGGAGACCCAGTACTTC.

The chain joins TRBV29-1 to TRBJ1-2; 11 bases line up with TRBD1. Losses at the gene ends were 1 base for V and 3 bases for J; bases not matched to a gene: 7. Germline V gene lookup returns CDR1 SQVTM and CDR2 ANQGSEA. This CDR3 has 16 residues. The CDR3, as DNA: TGCAGCGTTGAAGTTGGACAGGGGGCGATCCACTATGGCTACACCTTC. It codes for CSVEVGQGAIHYGYTF.

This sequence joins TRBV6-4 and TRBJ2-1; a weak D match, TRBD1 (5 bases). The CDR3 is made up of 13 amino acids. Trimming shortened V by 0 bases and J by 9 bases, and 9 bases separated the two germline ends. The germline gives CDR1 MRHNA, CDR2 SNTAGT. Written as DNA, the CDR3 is TGTGCCAGCAGTGACTCTTTAGGGGTTGAGCAGTTCTTC. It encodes CASSDSLGVEQFF.

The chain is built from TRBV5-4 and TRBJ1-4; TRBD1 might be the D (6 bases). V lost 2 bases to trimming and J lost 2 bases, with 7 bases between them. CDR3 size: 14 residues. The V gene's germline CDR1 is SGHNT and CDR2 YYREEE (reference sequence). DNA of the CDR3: TGTGCCAGCAGCTTTCAGGGGACTAATGAAAAACTGTTTTTT. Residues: CASSFQGTNEKLFF.

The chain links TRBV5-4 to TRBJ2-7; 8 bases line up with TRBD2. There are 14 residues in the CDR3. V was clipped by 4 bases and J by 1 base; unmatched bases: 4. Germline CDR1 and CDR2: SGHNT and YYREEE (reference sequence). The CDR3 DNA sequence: TGTGCCAGCAGCCCCACGGGGGGGTCCTACGAGCAGTACTTC. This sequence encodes CASSPTGGSYEQYF.

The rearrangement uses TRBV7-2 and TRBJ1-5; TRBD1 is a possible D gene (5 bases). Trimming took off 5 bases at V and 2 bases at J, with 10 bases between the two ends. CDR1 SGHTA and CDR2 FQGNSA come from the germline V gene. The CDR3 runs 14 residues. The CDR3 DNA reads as TGTGCCAGCAGCCCCCGGGGGGGCAATCAGCCCCAGCATTTT. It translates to CASSPRGGNQPQHF.

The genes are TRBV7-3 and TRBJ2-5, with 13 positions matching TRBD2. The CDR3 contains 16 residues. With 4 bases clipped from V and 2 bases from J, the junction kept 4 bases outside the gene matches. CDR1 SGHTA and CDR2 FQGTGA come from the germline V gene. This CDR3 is CASSWGLAGNQETQYF. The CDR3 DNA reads TGTGCCAGCAGCTGGGGACTAGCGGGGAATCAAGAGACCCAGTACTTC. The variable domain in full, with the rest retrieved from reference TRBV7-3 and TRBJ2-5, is GAGVSQTPSNKVTEKGKYVELRCDPISGHTALYWYRQSLGQGPEFLIYFQGTGAADDSGLPNDRFFAVRPEGSVSTLKIQRTERGDSAVYLCASSWGLAGNQETQYFGPGTRLLVL.

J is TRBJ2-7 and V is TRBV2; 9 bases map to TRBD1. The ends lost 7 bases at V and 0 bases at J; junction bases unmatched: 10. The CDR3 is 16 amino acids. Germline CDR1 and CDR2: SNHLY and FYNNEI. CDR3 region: CASILGQGVSSYEQYF. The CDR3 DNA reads TGTGCCAGCATCTTGGGACAGGGTGTGAGCTCCTACGAGCAGTACTTC.

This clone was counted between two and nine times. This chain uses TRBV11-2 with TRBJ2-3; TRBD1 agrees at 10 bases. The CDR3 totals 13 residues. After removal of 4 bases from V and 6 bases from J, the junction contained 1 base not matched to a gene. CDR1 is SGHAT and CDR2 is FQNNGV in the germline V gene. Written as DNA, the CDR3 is TGTGCCAGCAGCTCGACAGGGGGCGATACGCAGTATTTT. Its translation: CASSSTGGDTQYF.

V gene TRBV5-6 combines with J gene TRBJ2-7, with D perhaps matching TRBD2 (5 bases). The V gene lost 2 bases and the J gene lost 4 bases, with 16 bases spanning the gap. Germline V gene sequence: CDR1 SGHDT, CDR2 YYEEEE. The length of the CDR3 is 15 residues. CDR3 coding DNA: TGTGCCAGCAGCTTCCTCGGGTTGCGAGGGTACGAGCAGTACTTC. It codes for CASSFLGLRGYEQYF.

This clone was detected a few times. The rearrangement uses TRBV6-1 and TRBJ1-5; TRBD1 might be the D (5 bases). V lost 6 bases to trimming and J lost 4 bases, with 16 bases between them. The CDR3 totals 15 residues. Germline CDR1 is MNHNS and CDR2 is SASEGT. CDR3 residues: CASRAGRRANQPQHF. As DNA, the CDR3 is TGTGCCAGCAGGGCGGGGCGCCGGGCGAATCAGCCCCAGCATTTT.

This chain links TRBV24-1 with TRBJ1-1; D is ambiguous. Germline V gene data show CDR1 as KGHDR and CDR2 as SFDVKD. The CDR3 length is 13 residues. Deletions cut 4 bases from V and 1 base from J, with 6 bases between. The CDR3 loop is CATSDSRNTEAFF. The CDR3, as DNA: TGTGCCACCAGTGACTCCAGGAACACTGAAGCTTTCTTT.

CDR3 in amino acids: CASSGGRRAKNIQYF. The CDR3 coding sequence is TGTGCCAGCAGTGGGGGCAGGCGAGCCAAAAACATTCAGTACTTC. The chain employs TRBV2 and TRBJ2-4, with D possibly TRBD1 on 5 matching bases. The germline V gene has CDR1 SNHLY and CDR2 FYNNEI. The CDR3 has 15 residues. Trimming removed 4 bases from V and 0 bases from J, with 10 bases in between.

DNA for the CDR3: TGTGCCAGCAACCCCGAGGCTGCTAACTATGGCTACACCTTC. It encodes CASNPEAANYGYTF. V is TRBV6-6 and J is TRBJ1-2; D remains unclear. Germline CDR1 reads MNHNY; CDR2 reads SVGAGI (reference sequence). Trimming stripped 7 bases from V and 0 bases from J, with 12 bases between. This CDR3 comprises 14 residues.

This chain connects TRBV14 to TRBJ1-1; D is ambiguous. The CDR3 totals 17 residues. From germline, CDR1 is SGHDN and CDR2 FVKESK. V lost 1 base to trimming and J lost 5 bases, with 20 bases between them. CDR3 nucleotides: TGTGCCAGCAGCCAAGTCCCTGCCTGGCAGCTAGGTACTGAAGCTTTCTTT. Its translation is CASSQVPAWQLGTEAFF. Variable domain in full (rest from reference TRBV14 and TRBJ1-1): EAGVTQFPSHSVIEKGQTVTLRCDPISGHDNLYWYRRVMGKEIKFLLHFVKESKQDESGMPNNRFLAERTGGTYSTLKVQPAELEDSGVYFCASSQVPAWQLGTEAFFGQGTRLTVV.

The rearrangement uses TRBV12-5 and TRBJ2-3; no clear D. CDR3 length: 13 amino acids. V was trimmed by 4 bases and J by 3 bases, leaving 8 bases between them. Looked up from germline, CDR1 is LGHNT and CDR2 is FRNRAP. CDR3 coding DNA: TGTGCTAGTGGTTCCTCAGTGACAGATACGCAGTATTTT. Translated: CASGSSVTDTQYF.

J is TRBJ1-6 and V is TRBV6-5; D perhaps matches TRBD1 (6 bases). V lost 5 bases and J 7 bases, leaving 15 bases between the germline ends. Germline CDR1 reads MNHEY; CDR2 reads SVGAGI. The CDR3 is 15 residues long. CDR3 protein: CASSRYRDWNSPLHF. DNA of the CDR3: TGTGCCAGCAGTCGGTACAGGGATTGGAATTCACCCCTCCACTTT.

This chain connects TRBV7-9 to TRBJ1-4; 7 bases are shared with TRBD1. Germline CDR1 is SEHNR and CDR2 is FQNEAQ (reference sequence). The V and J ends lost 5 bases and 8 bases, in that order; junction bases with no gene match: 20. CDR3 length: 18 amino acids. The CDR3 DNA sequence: TGTGCCAGCAGCAGTAATCGATTCGGACAGGCGGGATCAGAAAAACTGTTTTTT. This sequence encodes CASSSNRFGQAGSEKLFF. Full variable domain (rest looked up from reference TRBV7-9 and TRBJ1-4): DTGVSQNPRHKITKRGQNVTFRCDPISEHNRLYWYRQTLGQGPEFLTYFQNEAQLEKSRLLSDRFSAERPKGSFSTLEIQRTEQGDSAMYLCASSSNRFGQAGSEKLFFGSGTQLSVL.

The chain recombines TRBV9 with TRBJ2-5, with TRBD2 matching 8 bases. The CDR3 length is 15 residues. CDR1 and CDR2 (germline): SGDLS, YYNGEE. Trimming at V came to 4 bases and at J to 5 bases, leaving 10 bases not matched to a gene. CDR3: CASSSREGRVETQYF. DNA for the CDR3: TGTGCCAGCAGCTCCCGGGAGGGGCGCGTGGAGACCCAGTACTTC.

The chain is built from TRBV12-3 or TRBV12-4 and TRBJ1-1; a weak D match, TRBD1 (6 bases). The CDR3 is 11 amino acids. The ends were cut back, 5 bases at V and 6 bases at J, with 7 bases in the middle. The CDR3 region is CASSRTAEAFF. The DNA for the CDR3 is TGTGCCAGCAGTAGGACAGCTGAAGCTTTCTTT.